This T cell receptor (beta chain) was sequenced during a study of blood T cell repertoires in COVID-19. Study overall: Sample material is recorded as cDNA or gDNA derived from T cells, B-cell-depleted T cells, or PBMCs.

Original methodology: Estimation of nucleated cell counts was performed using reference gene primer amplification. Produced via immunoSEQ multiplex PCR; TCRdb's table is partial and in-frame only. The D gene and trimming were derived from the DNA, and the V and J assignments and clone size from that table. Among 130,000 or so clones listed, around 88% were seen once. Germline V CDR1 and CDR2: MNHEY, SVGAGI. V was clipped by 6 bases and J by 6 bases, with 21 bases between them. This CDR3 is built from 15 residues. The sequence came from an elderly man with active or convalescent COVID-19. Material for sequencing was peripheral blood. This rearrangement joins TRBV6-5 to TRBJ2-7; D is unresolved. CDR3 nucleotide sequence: TGTGCCAGCAGCCCCGTTGGCGGATACACCTTCGAGCAGTACTTC. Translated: CASSPVGGYTFEQYF.